The 23 T cell receptor beta chains reported below all come from one sample, sequenced in a study of response to subunit inactivated influenza vaccine. TCRdb used MiXCR to reprocess the RT-PCR reads, holding one entry per CDR3 protein. This repertoire shows 500,000 or so distinct CDR3 sequences, 15% to 20% found once; its top ten account for 2.5% to 3.5%. This material consisted of CD4+ T cells sorted from PBMCs, taken approximately 25 months after vaccination. Every receptor here comes from a man aged 45 to 75 who received an inactivated influenza vaccine.

This clonotype was seen a handful of times. The chain joins TRBV6-1 to TRBJ2-1, with TRBD2 matching over 9 bases. The CDR3 is 15 amino acids. Germline trimming cut 1 base from V and 4 bases from J; bases unmatched to any gene: 2. CDR1 is MNHNS and CDR2 is SASEGT in the germline V gene. CDR3 region: CASSEVLAGYNEQFF. DNA for the CDR3: TGTGCCAGCAGTGAAGTGCTAGCGGGGTACAATGAGCAGTTCTTC.

This clonotype has more than one count but fewer than ten. In nucleotides, the CDR3 is TGTGCCAGCAGTTCGTCGGCAGCCTCTGGAAACACCATATATTTT. Its protein is CASSSSAASGNTIYF. V usage is TRBV12-3 or TRBV12-4 and J usage is TRBJ1-3; no clear D. This CDR3 spans 15 amino acids. V was trimmed by 4 bases and J by 0 bases, leaving 10 bases between them.

This clonotype has a handful of counts. This chain connects TRBV4-1 to TRBJ1-4, with TRBD1 identical over 11 bases. Losses at the gene ends were 0 bases for V and 12 bases for J; bases not matched to a gene: 9. Germline V CDR1 and CDR2: MGHRA, YSYEKL. The CDR3 is 16 amino acids. The CDR3 DNA reads as TGCGCCAGCAGCCAAGATCAGGACAGGGGGCGCAGTGAACTGTTTTTT. This translates into CASSQDQDRGRSELFF.

This chain joins TRBV5-5 and TRBJ1-2, with D possibly TRBD1 on 5 matching bases. V lost 2 bases, J lost 8 bases, and 7 bases lay in between. The germline gives CDR1 SGHKS, CDR2 YYEKEE (reference sequence). This CDR3 is 11 amino acids long. The CDR3 nucleotides read TGTGCCAGCAGCTTTCGGGACGGCTACACCTTC. Protein: CASSFRDGYTF.

In this sample, this clonotype turned up a few times. This rearrangement joins TRBV5-1 to TRBJ2-1; D not resolved. The V gene lost 4 bases and the J gene lost 2 bases, with 10 bases spanning the gap. The CDR3 length is 14 residues. Germline V gene sequence: CDR1 SGHRS, CDR2 YFSETQ. The CDR3 DNA reads TGCGCCAGCAGCCCGGCAGCAACCTACAATGAGCAGTTCTTC. Its translation: CASSPAATYNEQFF.

The gene calls are TRBV9 and TRBJ1-1; D may be TRBD1 (6 bases). Germline loops: CDR1 SGDLS, CDR2 YYNGEE. The CDR3 runs to 15 residues. The V end was cut by 0 bases, the J end by 3 bases, with 12 bases between. The CDR3, as DNA: TGTGCCAGCAGCGTAGGCGGGGGCAGGGACACTGAAGCTTTCTTT. Its protein is CASSVGGGRDTEAFF.

The genes are TRBV20-1 and TRBJ2-7; TRBD1 aligns across 7 bases. The V and J ends lost 1 base and 6 bases, in that order; junction bases with no gene match: 12. CDR3 length: 15 amino acids. Germline-derived CDR1 and CDR2 are DFQATT and SNEGSKA (reference sequence). The CDR3, as DNA: TGCAGTGCTAGAGTTATGGGACAGAGCGTGGGCGAGCAGTACTTC. Translated, it gives CSARVMGQSVGEQYF.

This clonotype was counted only a few times. The genes are TRBV10-3 and TRBJ2-7; tentatively, D is TRBD1 (6 bases). This CDR3 comprises 16 residues. The V end lost 2 bases, the J end lost 0 bases, and 14 bases lay between the germline ends. In germline, CDR1 is ENHRY, CDR2 SYGVKD. The chain's CDR3 is CAISEPGGLSSYEQYF. The CDR3 nucleotides are TGTGCCATCAGTGAGCCTGGGGGCCTAAGCTCCTACGAGCAGTACTTC.

Only a few counts were recorded for this clonotype. DNA of the CDR3: TGTGCCAGCAGTTTCCCCAGCGGGGGTACCAATGAGCAGTTCTTC. It translates to CASSFPSGGTNEQFF. The genes are TRBV12-3 or TRBV12-4 and TRBJ2-1; 8 bases map to TRBD2. The CDR3 is 15 residues long. Losses at the gene ends were 3 bases for V and 6 bases for J; bases not matched to a gene: 7.

CDR3 amino acids: CATRNTGELFF. For the CDR3, the DNA is TGTGCCACTAGAAACACCGGGGAGCTGTTTTTT. V is TRBV10-3 and J is TRBJ2-2; D is undetermined. The CDR3 contains 11 residues. In germline, CDR1 is ENHRY, CDR2 SYGVKD. The V end lost 10 bases, the J end lost 2 bases, and 5 bases lay between the germline ends.

The chain employs TRBV5-1 and TRBJ2-3; no firm D call. The V end was cut by 0 bases, the J end by 2 bases, with 10 bases between. CDR3 length: 15 amino acids. CDR1 is SGHRS, CDR2 YFSETQ, per germline. The CDR3 loop reads CASSLAQGITDTQYF. The DNA for the CDR3 is TGCGCCAGCAGCTTGGCCCAAGGAATCACAGATACGCAGTATTTT.

This clonotype was seen at least ten times. V gene TRBV29-1 combines with J gene TRBJ1-1; D perhaps matches TRBD1 (5 bases). This CDR3 is built from 13 residues. CDR1 is SQVTM, CDR2 ANQGSEA, per germline. V lost 4 bases, J lost 0 bases, and 9 bases lay in between. CDR3 nucleotide sequence: TGCAGCGTTGCGGGGCACATGAACACTGAAGCTTTCTTT. This translates into CSVAGHMNTEAFF.

V gene TRBV5-1 combines with J gene TRBJ2-5, with TRBD1 identical over 10 bases. The CDR3 length is 15 residues. Germline values: CDR1 SGHRS, CDR2 YFSETQ. Trimming removed 3 bases from V and 3 bases from J; junction bases left unmatched: 5. This CDR3 reads CASSSPDRGEETQYF. The DNA of the CDR3 is TGCGCCAGCAGCTCACCGGACAGGGGGGAAGAGACCCAGTACTTC.

The rearrangement joins TRBV29-1 to TRBJ2-3; weak D call: TRBD2 (6 bases). Looked up from germline, CDR1 is SQVTM and CDR2 is ANQGSEA. The CDR3 contains 15 residues. The V and J ends lost 3 bases and 2 bases respectively, with 15 bases between them. The CDR3 loop reads CSVDPAGHVTDTQYF. The CDR3 DNA reads as TGCAGCGTTGACCCTGCGGGGCACGTCACAGATACGCAGTATTTT.

V gene TRBV7-2 combines with J gene TRBJ2-7, with TRBD1 matching 8 bases. CDR1 is SGHTA and CDR2 is FQGNSA in the germline V gene. V shed 4 bases and J 5 bases; nucleotides not matched to a gene: 7. CDR3 size: 14 residues. CDR3 sequence reads: CASSSRDRNHEQYF. In DNA form, the CDR3 reads TGTGCCAGCAGCTCCCGGGACAGGAACCACGAGCAGTACTTC. The variable domain in full, with the rest retrieved from reference TRBV7-2 and TRBJ2-7, is GAGVSQSPSNKVTEKGKDVELRCDPISGHTALYWYRQSLGQGLEFLIYFQGNSAPDKSGLPSDRFSAERTGGSVSTLTIQRTQQEDSAVYLCASSSRDRNHEQYFGPGTRLTVT.

This clonotype has a count of ten or more. The V gene is TRBV12-3 or TRBV12-4, the J gene TRBJ2-1, with D maybe TRBD2 (5 bases). V dropped 4 bases and J dropped 4 bases, with 11 bases sitting between them. The CDR3 consists of 14 residues. CDR3 amino acids: CASSSRTGYNEQFF. CDR3 nucleotides: TGTGCCAGCAGTTCCCGGACTGGGTACAATGAGCAGTTCTTC.

The V and J genes are TRBV7-2 and TRBJ2-3; 7 positions agree with TRBD2. The CDR3 runs to 14 residues. Trimming removed 0 bases from V and 6 bases from J; junction bases left unmatched: 3. Looked up from germline, CDR1 is SGHTA and CDR2 is FQGNSA. CDR3 loop: CASSLAGGSDTQYF. Here the CDR3 DNA reads TGTGCCAGCAGCTTAGCGGGAGGGTCCGATACGCAGTATTTT.

This clonotype was seen repeatedly, ten times or more. V is TRBV7-9 and J is TRBJ1-4, with 9 positions matching TRBD1. The CDR3 extends over 14 amino acids. Germline V gives CDR1 SEHNR, CDR2 FQNEAQ (reference sequence). The V segment lost 4 bases and the J segment 8 bases; nucleotides outside the gene matches: 5. CDR3 nucleotides: TGTGCCAGCAGCTCGGGACAGGGAGGCGAAAAACTGTTTTTT. This translates into CASSSGQGGEKLFF.

This chain links TRBV20-1 with TRBJ2-3; tentative D call: TRBD2 (6 bases). The V end was cut by 4 bases, the J end by 0 bases, with 17 bases between. The CDR3 loop spans 16 amino acids. Germline-derived CDR1 and CDR2 are DFQATT and SNEGSKA (reference sequence). The CDR3 loop is CSATPSWGTSTDTQYF. CDR3 in DNA: TGCAGTGCTACTCCCTCCTGGGGGACTAGCACAGATACGCAGTATTTT.

The V call is TRBV6-2 or TRBV6-3, the J call TRBJ1-1; D unclear. The germline gives CDR1 MNHEY, CDR2 SVGEGT. Trimming took off 6 bases at V and 5 bases at J, with 10 bases between the two ends. The CDR3 runs to 12 residues. The CDR3 DNA sequence: TGTGCCAGCAGAATAGGGATAACTGAAGCTTTCTTT. Protein product: CASRIGITEAFF.

This clonotype came up a few times. The rearrangement uses TRBV3-1 and TRBJ1-1; no clear D. This CDR3 comprises 18 residues. CDR1 LGHDT and CDR2 YNNKEL come from the germline V gene (reference sequence). The V gene lost 0 bases and the J gene lost 0 bases, with 17 bases spanning the gap. The CDR3 nucleotides are TGTGCCAGCAGCCAAGACTTGATATACTCAACAGTGAACACTGAAGCTTTCTTT. This sequence encodes CASSQDLIYSTVNTEAFF.

The chain's CDR3 is CASSKQGGYGYTF. The CDR3, as DNA: TGTGCCAGCAGTAAACAGGGGGGCTATGGCTACACCTTC. This rearrangement joins TRBV12-3 or TRBV12-4 to TRBJ1-2; 8 bases match TRBD1. The length of the CDR3 is 13 residues. The V gene end was trimmed by 5 bases and the J gene end by 4 bases; junction bases not matched to a gene: 3.

This clonotype came up many times. The chain uses TRBV18 and TRBJ2-7; TRBD2 matches at 7 bases. The CDR3 is 14 amino acids. Looked up from germline, CDR1 is KGHSH and CDR2 is LQKENI. The ends lost 1 base at V and 3 bases at J; junction bases unmatched: 3. The CDR3 coding sequence is TGTGCCAGCTCACCACTAGCGGGCCACTACGAGCAGTACTTC. Translating it yields CASSPLAGHYEQYF.